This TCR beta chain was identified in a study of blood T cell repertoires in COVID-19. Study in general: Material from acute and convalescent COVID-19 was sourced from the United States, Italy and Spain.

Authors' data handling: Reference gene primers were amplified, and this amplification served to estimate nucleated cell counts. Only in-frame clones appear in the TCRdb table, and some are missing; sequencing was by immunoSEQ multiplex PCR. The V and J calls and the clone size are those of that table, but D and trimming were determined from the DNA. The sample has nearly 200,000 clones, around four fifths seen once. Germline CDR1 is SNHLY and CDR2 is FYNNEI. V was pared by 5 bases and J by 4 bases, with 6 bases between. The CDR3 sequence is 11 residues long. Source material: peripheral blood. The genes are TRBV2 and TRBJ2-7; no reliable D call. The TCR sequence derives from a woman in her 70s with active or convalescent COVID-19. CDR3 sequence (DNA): TGTGCCAGCAGTCCCCAGTACGAGCAGTACTTC. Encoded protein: CASSPQYEQYF. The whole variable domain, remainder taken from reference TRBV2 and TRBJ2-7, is EPEVTQTPSHQVTQMGQEVILRCVPISNHLYFYWYRQILGQKVEFLVSFYNNEISEKSEIFDDQFSVERPDGSNFTLKIRSTKLEDSAMYFCASSPQYEQYFGPGTRLTVT.